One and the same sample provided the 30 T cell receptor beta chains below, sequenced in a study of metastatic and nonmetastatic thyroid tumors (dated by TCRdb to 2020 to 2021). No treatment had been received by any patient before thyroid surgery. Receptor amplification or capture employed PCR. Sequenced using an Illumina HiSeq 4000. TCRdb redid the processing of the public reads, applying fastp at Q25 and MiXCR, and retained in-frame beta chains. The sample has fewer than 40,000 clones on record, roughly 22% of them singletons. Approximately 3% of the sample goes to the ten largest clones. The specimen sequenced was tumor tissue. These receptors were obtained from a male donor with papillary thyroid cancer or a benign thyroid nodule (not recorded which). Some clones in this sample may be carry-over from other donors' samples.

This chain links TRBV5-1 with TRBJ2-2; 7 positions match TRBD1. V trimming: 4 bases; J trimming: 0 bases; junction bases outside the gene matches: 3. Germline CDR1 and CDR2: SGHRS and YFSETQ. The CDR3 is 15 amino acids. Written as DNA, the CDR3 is TGCGCCAGCAGCATGGGGACAGCGAACACCGGGGAGCTGTTTTTT. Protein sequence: CASSMGTANTGELFF.

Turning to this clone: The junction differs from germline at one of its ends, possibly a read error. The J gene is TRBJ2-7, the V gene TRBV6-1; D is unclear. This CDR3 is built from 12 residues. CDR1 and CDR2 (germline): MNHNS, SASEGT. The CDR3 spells CANRWSSNEQYF. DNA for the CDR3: TGTGCCAACCGCTGGTCAAGTAACGAGCAATACTTC.

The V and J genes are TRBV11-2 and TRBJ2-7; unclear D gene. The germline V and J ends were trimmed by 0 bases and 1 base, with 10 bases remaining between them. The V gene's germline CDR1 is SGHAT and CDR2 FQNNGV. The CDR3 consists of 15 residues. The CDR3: CASSLDPGSSYEQYF. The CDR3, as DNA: TGTGCCAGCAGCTTAGACCCGGGCAGTTCCTACGAGCAGTACTTC.

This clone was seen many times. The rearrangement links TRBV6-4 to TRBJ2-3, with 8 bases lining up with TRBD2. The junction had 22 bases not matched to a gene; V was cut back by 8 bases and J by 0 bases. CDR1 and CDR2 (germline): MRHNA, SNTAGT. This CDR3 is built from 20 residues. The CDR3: CASPKGSSGYEPTSTDTQYF. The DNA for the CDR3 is TGTGCCAGCCCTAAGGGTTCTAGCGGGTATGAGCCCACTAGCACAGATACGCAGTATTTT.

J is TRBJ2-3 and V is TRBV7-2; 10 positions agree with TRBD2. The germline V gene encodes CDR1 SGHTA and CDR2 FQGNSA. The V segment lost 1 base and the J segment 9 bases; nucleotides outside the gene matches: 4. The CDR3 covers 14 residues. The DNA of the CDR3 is TGTGCCAGCAGCTTAGGGACTAGCGGAGAAACGCAGTATTTT. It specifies CASSLGTSGETQYF.

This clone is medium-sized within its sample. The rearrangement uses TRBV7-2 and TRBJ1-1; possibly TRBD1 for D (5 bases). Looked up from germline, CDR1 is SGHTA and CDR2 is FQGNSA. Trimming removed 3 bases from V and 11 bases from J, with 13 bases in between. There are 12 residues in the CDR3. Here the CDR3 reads CASSFPGRAAFF. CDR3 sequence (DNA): TGTGCCAGCAGCTTTCCAGGGAGAGCGGCTTTCTTT.

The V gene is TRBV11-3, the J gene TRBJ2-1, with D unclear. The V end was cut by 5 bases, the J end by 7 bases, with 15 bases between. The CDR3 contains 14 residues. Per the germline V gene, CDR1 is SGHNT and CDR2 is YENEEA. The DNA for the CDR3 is TGTGCCAGCAGCCGTGAACACAGTTCAAATGAGCAGTTCTTC. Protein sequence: CASSREHSSNEQFF.

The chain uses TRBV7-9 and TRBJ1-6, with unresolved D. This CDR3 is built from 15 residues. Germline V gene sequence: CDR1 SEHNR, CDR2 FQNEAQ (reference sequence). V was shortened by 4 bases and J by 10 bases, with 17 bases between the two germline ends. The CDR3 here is CASSSSRAPGSPLHF. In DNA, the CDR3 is TGTGCCAGCAGCTCCAGCCGGGCCCCGGGGTCACCCCTCCACTTT.

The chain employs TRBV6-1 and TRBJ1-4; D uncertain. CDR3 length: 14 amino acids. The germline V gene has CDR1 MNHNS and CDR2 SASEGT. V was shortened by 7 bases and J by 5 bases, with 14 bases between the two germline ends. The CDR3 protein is CASIPVQLNEKLFF. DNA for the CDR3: TGTGCCAGCATCCCAGTACAGCTGAATGAAAAACTGTTTTTT.

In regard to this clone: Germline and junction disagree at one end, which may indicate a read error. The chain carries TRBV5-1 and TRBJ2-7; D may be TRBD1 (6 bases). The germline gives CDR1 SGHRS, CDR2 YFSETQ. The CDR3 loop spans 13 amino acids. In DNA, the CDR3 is TGCTCCAGCATCCCTGGACAGACCTACGAGCAGTACTTC. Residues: CSSIPGQTYEQYF.

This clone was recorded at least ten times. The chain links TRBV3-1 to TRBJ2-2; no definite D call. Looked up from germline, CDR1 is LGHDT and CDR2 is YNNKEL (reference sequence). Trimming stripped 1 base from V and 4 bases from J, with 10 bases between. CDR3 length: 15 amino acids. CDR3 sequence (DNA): TGTGCCAGCAGCCAAGCCGCGGTAGGCACCGGGGAGCTGTTTTTT. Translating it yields CASSQAAVGTGELFF.

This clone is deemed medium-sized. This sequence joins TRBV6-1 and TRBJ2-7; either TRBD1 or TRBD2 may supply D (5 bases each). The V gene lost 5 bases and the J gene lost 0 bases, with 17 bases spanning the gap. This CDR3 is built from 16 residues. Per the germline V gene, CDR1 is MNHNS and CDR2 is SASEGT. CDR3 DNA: TGTGCCAGCAGTTCTACCGGGACCCGGACCTCCTACGAGCAGTACTTC. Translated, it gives CASSSTGTRTSYEQYF.

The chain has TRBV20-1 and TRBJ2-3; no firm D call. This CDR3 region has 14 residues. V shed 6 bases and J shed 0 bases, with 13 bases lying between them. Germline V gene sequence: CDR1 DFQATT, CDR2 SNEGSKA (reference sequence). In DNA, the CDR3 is TGCAGTGCCGCGAGAGACGGTAGCACAGATACGCAGTATTTT. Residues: CSAARDGSTDTQYF.

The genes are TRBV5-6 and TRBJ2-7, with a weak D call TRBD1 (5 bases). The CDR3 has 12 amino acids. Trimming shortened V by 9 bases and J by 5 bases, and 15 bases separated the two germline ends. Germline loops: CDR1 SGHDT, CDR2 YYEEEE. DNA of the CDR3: TGTGCCATCATCCCGCAGGGCCACGAGCAGTACTTC. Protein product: CAIIPQGHEQYF.

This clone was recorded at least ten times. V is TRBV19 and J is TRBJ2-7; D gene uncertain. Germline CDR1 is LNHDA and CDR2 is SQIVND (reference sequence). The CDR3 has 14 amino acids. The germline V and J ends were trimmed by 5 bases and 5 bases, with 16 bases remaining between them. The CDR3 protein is CASSLSCSRHEQYF. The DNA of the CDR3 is TGTGCCAGTAGTCTATCCTGTTCGCGCCACGAGCAGTACTTC.

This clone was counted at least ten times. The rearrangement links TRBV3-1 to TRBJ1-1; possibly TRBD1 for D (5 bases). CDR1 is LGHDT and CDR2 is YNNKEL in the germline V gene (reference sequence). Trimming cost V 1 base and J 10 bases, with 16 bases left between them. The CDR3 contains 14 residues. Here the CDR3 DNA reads TGTGCCAGCAGCCAAGTTAACGGGCGTCAGGGAGCTTTCTTT. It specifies CASSQVNGRQGAFF. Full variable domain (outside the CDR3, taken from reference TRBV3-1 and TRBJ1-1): DTAVSQTPKYLVTQMGNDKSIKCEQNLGHDTMYWYKQDSKKFLKIMFSYNNKELIINETVPNRFSPKSPDKAHLNLHINSLELGDSAVYFCASSQVNGRQGAFFGQGTRLTVV.

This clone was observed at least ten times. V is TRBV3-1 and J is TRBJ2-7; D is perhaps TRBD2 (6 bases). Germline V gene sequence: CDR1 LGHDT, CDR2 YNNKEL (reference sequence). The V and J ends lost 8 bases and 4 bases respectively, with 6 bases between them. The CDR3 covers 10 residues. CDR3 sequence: CASGTYEQYF. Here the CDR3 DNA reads TGTGCCAGCGGGACTTACGAGCAGTACTTC.

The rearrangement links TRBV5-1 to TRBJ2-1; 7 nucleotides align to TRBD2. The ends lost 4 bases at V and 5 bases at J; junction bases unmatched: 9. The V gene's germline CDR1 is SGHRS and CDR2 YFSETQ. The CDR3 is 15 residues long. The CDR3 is CASSPSGTMNNEQFF. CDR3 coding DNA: TGCGCCAGCAGCCCATCCGGGACTATGAACAATGAGCAGTTCTTC.

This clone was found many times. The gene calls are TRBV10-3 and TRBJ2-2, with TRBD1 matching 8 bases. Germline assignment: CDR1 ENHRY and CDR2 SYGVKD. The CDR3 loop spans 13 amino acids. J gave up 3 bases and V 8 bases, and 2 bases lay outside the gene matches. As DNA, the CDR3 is TGTGCCATCGGACAGGGCTACACCGGGGAGCTGTTTTTT. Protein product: CAIGQGYTGELFF.

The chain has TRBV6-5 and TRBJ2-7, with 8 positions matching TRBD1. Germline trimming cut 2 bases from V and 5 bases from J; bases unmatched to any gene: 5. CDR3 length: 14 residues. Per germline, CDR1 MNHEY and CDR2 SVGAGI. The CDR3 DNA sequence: TGTGCCAGCAGTTACAGGGGGACAGGCGACGAGCAGTACTTC. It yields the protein CASSYRGTGDEQYF.

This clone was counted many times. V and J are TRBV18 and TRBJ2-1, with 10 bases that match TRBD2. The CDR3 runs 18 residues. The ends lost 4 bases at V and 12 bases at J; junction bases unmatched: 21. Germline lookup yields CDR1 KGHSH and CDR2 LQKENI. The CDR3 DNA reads TGTGCCAGCTCACATTCCCGGGCTAGCGGGAGTCTTGAGTTTCGGCAGTTCTTC. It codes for CASSHSRASGSLEFRQFF. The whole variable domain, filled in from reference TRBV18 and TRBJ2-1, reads NAGVMQNPRHLVRRRGQEARLRCSPMKGHSHVYWYRQLPEEGLKFMVYLQKENIIDESGMPKERFSAEFPKEGPSILRIQQVVRGDSAAYFCASSHSRASGSLEFRQFFGPGTRLTVL.

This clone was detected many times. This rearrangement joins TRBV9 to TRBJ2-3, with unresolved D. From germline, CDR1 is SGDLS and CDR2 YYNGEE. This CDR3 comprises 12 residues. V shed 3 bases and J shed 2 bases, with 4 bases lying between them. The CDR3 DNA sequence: TGTGCCAGCAGCGGTAACACAGATACGCAGTATTTT. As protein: CASSGNTDTQYF.

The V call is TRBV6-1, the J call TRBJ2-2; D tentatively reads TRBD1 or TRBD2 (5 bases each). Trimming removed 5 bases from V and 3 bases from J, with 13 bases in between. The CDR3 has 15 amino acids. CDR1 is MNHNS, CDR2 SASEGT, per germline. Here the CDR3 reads CASSNWGLYTGELFF. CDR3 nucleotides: TGTGCCAGCAGTAACTGGGGGTTGTACACCGGGGAGCTGTTTTTT.

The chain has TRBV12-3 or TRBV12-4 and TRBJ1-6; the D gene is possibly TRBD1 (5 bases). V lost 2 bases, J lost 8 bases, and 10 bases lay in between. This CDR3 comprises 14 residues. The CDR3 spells CASSLRGADSPLHF. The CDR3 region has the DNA TGTGCCAGCAGTTTAAGGGGCGCGGATTCACCCCTCCACTTT.

As DNA, the CDR3 is TGTGCCAGCAGCCCCTCGAAAGGGATTGGGACCGGGGAGCTGTTTTTT. It specifies CASSPSKGIGTGELFF. This chain uses TRBV11-1 with TRBJ2-2; D not resolved. From germline, CDR1 is SGHAT and CDR2 FQDESV (reference sequence). The CDR3 totals 16 residues. Trimming took 5 bases from V and 5 from J, leaving 18 bases between them.

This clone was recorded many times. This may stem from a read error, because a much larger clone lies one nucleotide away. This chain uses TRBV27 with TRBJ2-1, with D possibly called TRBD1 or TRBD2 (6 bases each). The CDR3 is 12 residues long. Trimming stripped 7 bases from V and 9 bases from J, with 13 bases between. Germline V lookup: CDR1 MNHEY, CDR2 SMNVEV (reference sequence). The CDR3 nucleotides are TGTGCCAGCAATCGAGGGGGGACTGAGCAGTTCTTC. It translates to CASNRGGTEQFF.

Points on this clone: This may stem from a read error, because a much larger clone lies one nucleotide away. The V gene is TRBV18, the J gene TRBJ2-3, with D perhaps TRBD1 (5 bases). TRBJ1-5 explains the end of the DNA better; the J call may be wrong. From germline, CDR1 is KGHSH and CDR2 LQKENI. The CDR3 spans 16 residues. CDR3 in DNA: TGTGCCAGCTCACCCCTAGCGGGAGGGGAGACAGATACGCAGCATTTT. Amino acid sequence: CASSPLAGGETDTQHF.

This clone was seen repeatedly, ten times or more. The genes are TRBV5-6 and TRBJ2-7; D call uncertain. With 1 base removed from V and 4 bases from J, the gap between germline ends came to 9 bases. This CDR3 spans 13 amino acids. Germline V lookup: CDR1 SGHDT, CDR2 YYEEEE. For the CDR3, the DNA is TGTGCCAGCAGCTTGCAGCCTTTATACGAGCAGTACTTC. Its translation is CASSLQPLYEQYF.

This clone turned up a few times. This CDR3 reads CATSMLAGGFNTNSEQFF. The CDR3 nucleotides are TGTGCCACCTCAATGCTAGCGGGAGGGTTTAATACTAACAGTGAGCAGTTCTTC. The genes are TRBV6-2 or TRBV6-3 and TRBJ2-1, with 12 bases aligning to TRBD2. Germline V gene sequence: CDR1 MNHEY, CDR2 SVGEGT. CDR3 length equals 18 residues. Trimming cost V 10 bases and J 9 bases; bases outside gene matches: 22.

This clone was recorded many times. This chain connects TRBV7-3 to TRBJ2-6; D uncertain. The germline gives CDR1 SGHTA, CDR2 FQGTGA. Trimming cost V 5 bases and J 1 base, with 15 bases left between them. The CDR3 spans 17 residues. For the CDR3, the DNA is TGTGCCAGCAGCCCTCACCAACCCAGTTCTGGGGCCAACGTCCTGACTTTC. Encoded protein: CASSPHQPSSGANVLTF.